These T cell receptor beta chains were read from a single sample in a study of siplizumab effects on memory and regulatory T cells. The protocol was immunoSEQ multiplex PCR, while the TCRdb copy is restricted to in-frame clones and leaves out a portion. Of roughly 120,000 clones listed, about 94% are singletons. Sequencing was performed on non-Treg CD4+ T cells sorted from blood. The receptors come from a human donor in good health. CDR3s include the opening cysteine and the closing phenylalanine or tryptophan. A D gene is named only where the DNA matches it firmly. The size entry is marked missing in some rows and otherwise reads once, few, many or a size class.

d_gene: TRBD1
abundance: NA
v_gene: TRBV7-9
j_gene: TRBJ2-1
CDR3aa: CASSLQGARLGQFF
CDR3nt: TGTGCCAGCAGCTTACAGGGGGCCCGCCTTGGGCAGTTCTTC

d_gene: NA
abundance: NA
v_gene: TRBV5-1
j_gene: TRBJ2-3
CDR3aa: CASARDISTDTQYF
CDR3nt: TGCGCCAGCGCCAGGGACATCAGCACAGATACGCAGTATTTT

d_gene: NA
abundance: NA
v_gene: TRBV11-1
j_gene: TRBJ1-6
CDR3aa: CASRTGTSTSPLHF
CDR3nt: TGTGCCAGCAGGACCGGGACGTCGACTTCACCCCTCCACTTT

d_gene: TRBD2
abundance: NA
v_gene: TRBV14
j_gene: TRBJ2-1
CDR3aa: CASSPRTSGEHNEQFF
CDR3nt: TGTGCCAGCAGCCCGAGGACTAGCGGGGAGCACAATGAGCAGTTCTTC

d_gene: TRBD1
abundance: NA
v_gene: TRBV5-1
j_gene: TRBJ2-1
CDR3aa: CASSFGQVYNEQFF
CDR3nt: TGCGCCAGCAGCTTCGGACAGGTCTACAATGAGCAGTTCTTC

d_gene: TRBD2
abundance: NA
v_gene: TRBV10-3
j_gene: TRBJ2-7
CDR3aa: CAISGGTSGRAYEQYF
CDR3nt: TGTGCCATCAGTGGCGGGACTAGCGGGAGGGCCTACGAGCAGTACTTC

d_gene: NA
abundance: NA
v_gene: TRBV7-2
j_gene: TRBJ1-3
CDR3aa: CASSSVPGVGSGNTIYF
CDR3nt: TGTGCCAGCAGCTCGGTGCCGGGCGTAGGCTCTGGAAACACCATATATTTT

d_gene: TRBD2
abundance: NA
v_gene: TRBV19
j_gene: TRBJ2-1
CDR3aa: CASSILAGEGEQFF
CDR3nt: TGTGCCAGTAGTATACTAGCGGGGGAAGGTGAGCAGTTCTTC

d_gene: NA
abundance: NA
v_gene: TRBV5-8
j_gene: TRBJ2-7
CDR3aa: CASSLRAEGFYEQYF
CDR3nt: TGTGCCAGCAGCTTGAGGGCGGAGGGATTCTACGAGCAGTACTTC

d_gene: NA
abundance: NA
v_gene: TRBV6-1
j_gene: TRBJ1-1
CDR3aa: CASTTLPSTTEAFF
CDR3nt: TGTGCCAGCACCACCCTCCCTTCTACAACTGAAGCTTTCTTT

d_gene: TRBD2
abundance: NA
v_gene: TRBV4-1
j_gene: TRBJ2-3
CDR3aa: CASSQEGLAGGPHF
CDR3nt: TGCGCCAGCAGCCAAGAGGGACTAGCGGGGGGGCCGCATTTT

d_gene: TRBD1
abundance: once
v_gene: TRBV2
j_gene: TRBJ2-3
CDR3aa: CASSYRQGRSTDTQYF
CDR3nt: TGTGCCAGCAGCTACCGACAGGGGAGGAGCACAGATACGCAGTATTTT

d_gene: TRBD1
abundance: NA
v_gene: TRBV14
j_gene: TRBJ2-5
CDR3aa: CASSQVTGGRETQYF
CDR3nt: TGTGCCAGCAGCCAAGTAACAGGGGGACGGGAGACCCAGTACTTC

d_gene: NA
abundance: few
v_gene: TRBV30
j_gene: TRBJ2-7
CDR3aa: CAWSVVEGEQYF
CDR3nt: TGTGCCTGGAGTGTAGTGGAGGGTGAGCAGTACTTC

d_gene: NA
abundance: NA
v_gene: TRBV18
j_gene: TRBJ2-1
CDR3aa: CASSRDSLYNEQFF
CDR3nt: TGTGCCAGCTCACGGGACTCGCTCTACAATGAGCAGTTCTTC

d_gene: NA
abundance: NA
v_gene: TRBV7-6
j_gene: TRBJ2-3
CDR3aa: CASSAQGYTDTQYF
CDR3nt: TGTGCCAGCAGCGCACAGGGTTACACAGATACGCAGTATTTT

d_gene: NA
abundance: NA
v_gene: TRBV2
j_gene: TRBJ2-3
CDR3aa: CASSERGYSTDTQYF
CDR3nt: TGTGCCAGCAGTGAAAGGGGGTATAGCACAGATACGCAGTATTTT

d_gene: NA
abundance: NA
v_gene: TRBV5-1
j_gene: TRBJ2-1
CDR3aa: CASRLQGGNEQFF
CDR3nt: TGCGCCAGCAGATTACAGGGTGGCAATGAGCAGTTCTTC

d_gene: NA
abundance: NA
v_gene: TRBV5-4
j_gene: TRBJ2-1
CDR3aa: CASSLQWDEQFF
CDR3nt: TGTGCCAGCAGCTTGCAATGGGATGAGCAGTTCTTC

d_gene: NA
abundance: NA
v_gene: TRBV10-3
j_gene: TRBJ2-5
CDR3aa: CAISAGRGGGQGGETQYF
CDR3nt: TGTGCCATCAGTGCGGGAAGGGGAGGCGGTCAGGGGGGAGAGACCCAGTACTTC

d_gene: TRBD2
abundance: once
v_gene: TRBV7-9
j_gene: TRBJ2-7
CDR3aa: CASSLGASGREDLEQYF
CDR3nt: TGTGCCAGCAGCTTAGGGGCTAGCGGGAGGGAGGATCTCGAGCAGTACTTC

d_gene: NA
abundance: NA
v_gene: TRBV10-3
j_gene: TRBJ2-3
CDR3aa: CAIRIQGDTQYF
CDR3nt: TGTGCCATCAGGATACAGGGAGATACGCAGTATTTT

d_gene: NA
abundance: NA
v_gene: TRBV5-1
j_gene: TRBJ2-5
CDR3aa: CASSLAGLGGETQYF
CDR3nt: TGCGCCAGCAGCTTGGCCGGGTTAGGTGGTGAGACCCAGTACTTC

d_gene: NA
abundance: NA
v_gene: TRBV4-1
j_gene: TRBJ1-1
CDR3aa: CASSHLKSGANEAFF
CDR3nt: TGCGCCAGCAGCCACCTGAAGTCGGGGGCGAATGAAGCTTTCTTT

d_gene: NA
abundance: NA
v_gene: TRBV5-1
j_gene: TRBJ2-1
CDR3aa: CASSRDRAVAGDNEQFF
CDR3nt: TGCGCCAGCAGCCGGGACAGGGCGGTAGCGGGGGACAATGAGCAGTTCTTC

d_gene: NA
abundance: NA
v_gene: TRBV4-2
j_gene: TRBJ2-3
CDR3aa: CASSLPVAGPTDTQYF
CDR3nt: TGTGCCAGCAGCCTACCAGTCGCGGGGCCGACAGATACGCAGTATTTT

d_gene: NA
abundance: NA
v_gene: TRBV2
j_gene: TRBJ2-5
CDR3aa: CASSVMLQETQYF
CDR3nt: TGTGCCAGCAGTGTAATGTTGCAAGAGACCCAGTACTTC

d_gene: TRBD1
abundance: NA
v_gene: TRBV18
j_gene: TRBJ2-7
CDR3aa: CASSEDRGEQYF
CDR3nt: TGTGCCAGCTCGGAAGACAGGGGCGAGCAGTACTTC

d_gene: NA
abundance: NA
v_gene: TRBV7-9
j_gene: TRBJ1-1
CDR3aa: CASLRGAGSEAFF
CDR3nt: TGTGCCTCCCTTCGGGGGGCCGGGTCTGAAGCTTTCTTT

d_gene: NA
abundance: NA
v_gene: TRBV7-2
j_gene: TRBJ2-5
CDR3aa: CASSDDGRPQETQYF
CDR3nt: TGTGCCAGCAGCGATGATGGGAGACCTCAAGAGACCCAGTACTTC

d_gene: NA
abundance: once
v_gene: TRBV2
j_gene: TRBJ1-6
CDR3aa: CASSDSAYNSPLHF
CDR3nt: TGTGCCAGCAGTGACAGTGCCTATAATTCACCCCTCCACTTT

d_gene: NA
abundance: NA
v_gene: TRBV7-2
j_gene: TRBJ1-1
CDR3aa: CASRLGSYTEAFF
CDR3nt: TGTGCCAGCAGACTGGGATCCTACACTGAAGCTTTCTTT

d_gene: TRBD1
abundance: NA
v_gene: TRBV6-5
j_gene: TRBJ1-2
CDR3aa: CASSAPGQANYGYTF
CDR3nt: TGTGCCAGCAGCGCCCCGGGACAGGCTAACTATGGCTACACCTTC

d_gene: NA
abundance: NA
v_gene: TRBV5-1
j_gene: TRBJ2-2
CDR3aa: CASSAGLYPPGELFF
CDR3nt: TGCGCCAGCAGCGCGGGACTTTATCCCCCCGGGGAGCTGTTTTTT

d_gene: NA
abundance: NA
v_gene: TRBV6-5
j_gene: TRBJ2-2
CDR3aa: CASSYPQAGELFF
CDR3nt: TGTGCCAGCAGTTACCCGCAGGCCGGGGAGCTGTTTTTT

d_gene: NA
abundance: NA
v_gene: TRBV7-2
j_gene: TRBJ2-5
CDR3aa: CASSLAGSETQYF
CDR3nt: TGTGCCAGCAGCTTAGCCGGGTCGGAGACCCAGTACTTC

d_gene: TRBD2
abundance: NA
v_gene: TRBV5-1
j_gene: TRBJ2-1
CDR3aa: CASSLIAGSSYNEQFF
CDR3nt: TGCGCCAGCAGCTTGATAGCGGGTAGCTCCTACAATGAGCAGTTCTTC

d_gene: NA
abundance: NA
v_gene: TRBV7-9
j_gene: TRBJ2-1
CDR3aa: CASSLNIGQGSYNEQFF
CDR3nt: TGTGCCAGCAGCTTAAATATTGGGCAGGGTTCCTACAATGAGCAGTTCTTC

d_gene: TRBD1
abundance: NA
v_gene: TRBV11-2
j_gene: TRBJ1-4
CDR3aa: CASSLVTGGPEKLFF
CDR3nt: TGTGCCAGCAGCTTAGTTACAGGGGGCCCTGAAAAACTGTTTTTT

d_gene: NA
abundance: NA
v_gene: TRBV7-3
j_gene: TRBJ1-1
CDR3aa: CASSAQGNTEAFF
CDR3nt: TGTGCCAGCAGCGCACAAGGGAACACTGAAGCTTTCTTT

d_gene: NA
abundance: NA
v_gene: TRBV15
j_gene: TRBJ2-5
CDR3aa: CATSREEETQYF
CDR3nt: TGTGCCACCAGCAGAGAGGAGGAGACCCAGTACTTC

d_gene: TRBD2
abundance: NA
v_gene: TRBV5-1
j_gene: TRBJ2-7
CDR3aa: CASSQLPGLSPYEQYF
CDR3nt: TGCGCCAGCAGTCAGCTTCCGGGACTATCACCCTACGAGCAGTACTTC